The source of this T cell receptor (beta chain) is a study of vaccination effects on CD4 cells after COVID-19. Before sequencing took place, the ViraFEST assay used viral peptide pools to expand antigen-specific CD4+ T cells. Cultured cells yielded isolated CD4+ T cells after around 9 days. The healthy vaccine recipients, who had no prior SARS-CoV-2 infection, showed negative nucleocapsid antibodies. Data came from immunoSEQ multiplex PCR; TCRdb stores just in-frame clones and leaves some out. The sample includes about 21,000 clones, 60% to 75% of them seen just once. Trimming left V 0 bases short and J 0 bases short, with 10 bases between. CDR3 length equals 17 residues. The germline CDR1 and CDR2 sequences are SGHRS and YFSETQ. This clone was detected once. Its antigen is unknown.

The material sequenced was CD4+ T cells from PBMCs cultured with HCoV-NL63 spike peptides, taken before COVID-19 vaccination. The V gene is TRBV5-1, the J gene TRBJ2-6, with D hard to call. This TCR was recovered from a human donor who received a COVID-19 vaccine. The CDR3 spells CASSLVAHSSGANVLTF. The CDR3 DNA is TGCGCCAGCAGCTTGGTGGCACATTCCTCTGGGGCCAACGTCCTGACTTTC.